The clone carrying this TCR beta chain showed up many times. The antigen is not known. A CD8+CD4-CCR7+CD45RA+ gate was used to sort naive CD8 T cells. The bulk TCR libraries were made with methods described before and with listed TCR primers. TCRdb passed the PCR reads through MiXCR, listing each CDR3 protein once. The sample lists approximately 680,000 distinct CDR3 sequences; 25% were seen once. The sample comes from a study of molecular identifiers for immune sequencing clone quantification. Study details: Replicate RNA came from approximately 20,000 or 100,000 naive CD8 cells and was split five ways, and four parts were sequenced.

The germline V gene encodes CDR1 SQVTM and CDR2 ANQGSEA. Trimming at V came to 7 bases and at J to 8 bases, leaving 3 bases not matched to a gene. The CDR3 spans 10 residues. Broader study findings: Highly expanded clone sizes could end up underestimated if a barcode were shared by identical TCR molecules.

The gene calls are TRBV29-1 and TRBJ1-1, with TRBD1 matching over 8 bases. The source is a human donor in good health. Some libraries in this study had Jurkat cell RNA spiked in. The sample comprised naive CD8+ T cells from blood, with Jurkat cell RNA spiked in. Stated subset: FACS-sorted CD8+CD4-CCR7+CD45RA+ naive T cells. The CDR3 loop is CSAWDREAFF. CDR3 coding DNA: TGCAGCGCCTGGGACAGGGAAGCTTTCTTT.